What follows is one T cell receptor beta chain and its context. The antigen is undetermined. The length of the CDR3 is 13 residues. Using immunoSEQ multiplex PCR, the repertoire was profiled, and TCRdb retains in-frame clones only, with some absent. In the table there are some 150,000 clones, approximately 85% of which are singletons. This sample stems from a study of T cell responses to AZD1222 COVID-19 vaccine. Whole-study results and caveats: Of the AZD1222 recipients, only five to seven were seropositive at baseline. The study sampled repertoires only after the peak T cell response. Donor demographics were predominantly white British with a female majority; clonal diversity may be underestimated.

The sequencing used peripheral blood, collected 28 days after the second dose of the MenACWY control vaccine. J is TRBJ1-1 and V is TRBV21-1. TRBV21-1 is a recognized pseudogene. This sequence originates from an adult who received the MenACWY meningococcal vaccine as a control. The CDR3 reads CASPGRENTEAFF. CDR3 in DNA: TGTGCCAGCCCTGGGAGGGAGAACACTGAAGCTTTCTTT.